Listed here are 17 T cell receptor beta chains from one sample, sequenced in a study of blood T cells in healthy people across ages. A J-beta primer mix and a sample-barcoded 5' primer were used in a second PCR of roughly 6 to 11 cycles. TCRdb independently ran MiXCR on the 5' RACE reads; one entry per CDR3 protein. The sample records approximately 1.5 million distinct CDR3 sequences, approximately 43% being singletons. The sequenced sample was blood. These receptors originate from a woman younger than 30 in good health.

This chain uses TRBV7-9 with TRBJ2-7; TRBD1 matches at 9 bases. CDR1 and CDR2 (germline): SEHNR, FQNEAQ (reference sequence). V lost 4 bases, J lost 7 bases, and 8 bases stayed unmatched. The CDR3 contains 14 residues. The CDR3 DNA sequence: TGTGCCAGCAGCTCCACCGGGACAGGGTTTGAGCAGTACTTC. It specifies CASSSTGTGFEQYF.

The rearrangement joins TRBV7-2 to TRBJ2-7; weak D call: TRBD1 (5 bases). The CDR3 loop spans 16 amino acids. Germline values: CDR1 SGHTA, CDR2 FQGNSA. V was pared by 5 bases and J by 2 bases, with 19 bases between. CDR3 in DNA: TGTGCCAGCAGCAAAGGGGTACAGCCTCAGACCTACGAGCAGTACTTC. Encoded protein: CASSKGVQPQTYEQYF.

The J gene is TRBJ1-2, the V gene TRBV10-3, with a possible D match to TRBD1 (6 bases). With 5 bases removed from V and 0 bases from J, the gap between germline ends came to 10 bases. Germline loops: CDR1 ENHRY, CDR2 SYGVKD. The CDR3 length is 14 residues. Here the CDR3 DNA reads TGTGCCATCAGTCAGGACAGCACTAACTATGGCTACACCTTC. Translation gives CAISQDSTNYGYTF.

The table lists this clonotype with a count of one. The chain employs TRBV18 and TRBJ2-3, with D tentatively TRBD1 or TRBD2 (5 bases each). The V end was cut by 8 bases, the J end by 4 bases, with 13 bases between. The CDR3 sequence is 13 residues long. Germline V gene data show CDR1 as KGHSH and CDR2 as LQKENI. In DNA form, the CDR3 reads TGTGCCAGCCAGGACGGGGCATCAGATACGCAGTATTTT. Residues: CASQDGASDTQYF.

V usage is TRBV20-1 and J usage is TRBJ1-6; D not certain. Germline CDR1 reads DFQATT; CDR2 reads SNEGSKA (reference sequence). This CDR3 contains 14 residues. Trimming shortened V by 7 bases and J by 4 bases, and 14 bases separated the two germline ends. CDR3 sequence: CSVRRQTYNSPLHF. CDR3 bases: TGCAGTGTGCGCAGGCAGACTTATAATTCACCCCTCCACTTT.

This clonotype was recorded a few times. This sequence joins TRBV4-1 and TRBJ1-1; possible D gene TRBD1, 5 bases. The ends were cut back, 4 bases at V and 5 bases at J, with 26 bases in the middle. Germline V CDR1 and CDR2: MGHRA, YSYEKL. The CDR3 has 18 residues. For the CDR3, the DNA is TGCGCCAGCAGCCCCAGGACGCAAGGGGCAGACAGCTTAACTGAAGCTTTCTTT. Its translation is CASSPRTQGADSLTEAFF.

This rearrangement joins TRBV5-1 to TRBJ2-1; possibly TRBD2 for D (5 bases). Gene TRBJ2-7 matches the end of the DNA better, so the J call may be wrong. The CDR3 has 16 residues. CDR1 SGHRS and CDR2 YFSETQ come from the germline V gene. The CDR3 loop reads CASSLEASWSYNEQYF. The CDR3 DNA follows: TGCGCCAGCAGCTTGGAGGCTAGCTGGTCCTACAATGAGCAGTACTTC.

This chain joins TRBV6-2 or TRBV6-3 and TRBJ1-5; D remains ambiguous. CDR3 length: 15 residues. Trimming cost V 7 bases and J 1 base, with 14 bases left between them. Germline-derived CDR1 and CDR2 are MNHEY and SVGEGT. The chain's CDR3 is CASMRRAGSNQPQHF. CDR3 nucleotide sequence: TGTGCCAGCATGCGGCGGGCGGGGAGCAATCAGCCCCAGCATTTT.

The chain is built from TRBV7-9 and TRBJ2-5; TRBD2 matches at 8 bases. This CDR3 is 16 amino acids long. V shed 6 bases and J 4 bases; nucleotides not matched to a gene: 13. Germline V gene lookup returns CDR1 SEHNR and CDR2 FQNEAQ (reference sequence). As DNA, the CDR3 is TGTGCCAGCAGACTACCAACTAGCGGAAGGGCAGAGACCCAGTACTTC. It yields the protein CASRLPTSGRAETQYF.

V gene TRBV7-9 combines with J gene TRBJ1-2, with 8 bases that match TRBD1. The V gene end was trimmed by 6 bases and the J gene end by 7 bases; junction bases not matched to a gene: 7. The length of the CDR3 is 13 residues. In germline, CDR1 is SEHNR, CDR2 FQNEAQ (reference sequence). The CDR3 reads CASSLTGEFGYTF. The CDR3 DNA reads TGTGCCAGCAGTCTGACAGGGGAATTTGGCTACACCTTC.

The table lists this clonotype with many counts. For the CDR3, the DNA is TGTGCCAGCAGTTACTCGGCTAGATCATCTGAGCAGTTCTTC. It yields the protein CASSYSARSSEQFF. The chain links TRBV6-5 to TRBJ2-1; D gene ambiguous. The length of the CDR3 is 14 residues. V was pared by 0 bases and J by 9 bases, with 12 bases between. Looked up from germline, CDR1 is MNHEY and CDR2 is SVGAGI.

This clonotype was picked up one time. This sequence joins TRBV7-2 and TRBJ2-5; 7 nucleotides line up with TRBD2. The CDR3 consists of 16 residues. Germline CDR1 is SGHTA and CDR2 is FQGNSA. Losses at the gene ends were 1 base for V and 7 bases for J; bases not matched to a gene: 12. DNA of the CDR3: TGTGCCAGCAGCTTAGTTCTTGGCGGGAGAGGGGCGACCCAGTACTTC. Amino acids: CASSLVLGGRGATQYF.

The V gene is TRBV28, the J gene TRBJ2-1; TRBD1 matches at 7 bases. There are 14 residues in the CDR3. V dropped 3 bases and J dropped 4; count of bases not matched to a gene: 3. Germline assignment: CDR1 MDHEN and CDR2 SYDVKM. CDR3 sequence (DNA): TGTGCCAGCAGTTTCCACAGGGGATACAATGAGCAGTTCTTC. Residues: CASSFHRGYNEQFF.

V is TRBV3-1 and J is TRBJ2-7, with 7 bases lining up with TRBD1. Germline lookup yields CDR1 LGHDT and CDR2 YNNKEL (reference sequence). Trimming cost V 8 bases and J 3 bases; bases outside gene matches: 7. The CDR3 totals 13 residues. The CDR3 sequence: CASGPQGSYEQYF. The CDR3 nucleotides read TGTGCCAGCGGACCACAGGGGAGCTACGAGCAGTACTTC.

This clonotype was counted a few times. The rearrangement links TRBV7-9 to TRBJ2-1; 13 nucleotides agree with TRBD2. V lost 6 bases and J lost 3; bases outside the gene matches: 8. This CDR3 is built from 17 residues. CDR1 is SEHNR, CDR2 FQNEAQ, per germline (reference sequence). CDR3 sequence: CASSPPGTSGVYNEQFF. CDR3 DNA: TGTGCCAGCAGTCCTCCCGGGACTAGCGGGGTCTACAATGAGCAGTTCTTC. Complete variable domain (other parts from reference TRBV7-9 and TRBJ2-1): DTGVSQNPRHKITKRGQNVTFRCDPISEHNRLYWYRQTLGQGPEFLTYFQNEAQLEKSRLLSDRFSAERPKGSFSTLEIQRTEQGDSAMYLCASSPPGTSGVYNEQFFGPGTRLTVL.

The rearrangement uses TRBV4-3 and TRBJ2-3; D unresolved. CDR3 length equals 15 residues. Per germline, CDR1 LGHNA and CDR2 YSLEER. V shed 2 bases and J shed 3 bases, with 12 bases lying between them. CDR3 protein: CASSQTVALTDTQYF. CDR3 coding DNA: TGCGCCAGCAGCCAAACGGTCGCTTTAACAGATACGCAGTATTTT.

The chain has TRBV20-1 and TRBJ2-5; D may match TRBD1 or TRBD2 (5 bases each). CDR1 is DFQATT, CDR2 SNEGSKA, per germline (reference sequence). The CDR3 covers 14 residues. Trimming stripped 5 bases from V and 5 bases from J, with 18 bases between. CDR3: CSAVPGTALETQYF. DNA of the CDR3: TGCAGTGCTGTCCCCGGGACCGCATTGGAGACCCAGTACTTC.